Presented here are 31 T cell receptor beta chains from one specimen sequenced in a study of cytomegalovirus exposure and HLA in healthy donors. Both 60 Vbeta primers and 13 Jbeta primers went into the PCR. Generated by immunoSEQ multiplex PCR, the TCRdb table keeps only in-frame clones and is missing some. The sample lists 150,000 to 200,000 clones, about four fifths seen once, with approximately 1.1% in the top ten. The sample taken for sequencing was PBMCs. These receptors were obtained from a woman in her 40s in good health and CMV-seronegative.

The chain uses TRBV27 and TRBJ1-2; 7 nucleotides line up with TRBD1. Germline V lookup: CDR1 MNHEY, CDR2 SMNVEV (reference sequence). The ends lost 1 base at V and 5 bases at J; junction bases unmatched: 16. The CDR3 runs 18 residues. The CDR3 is CASSLLWRQGGGGYGYTF. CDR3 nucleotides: TGTGCCAGCAGTTTATTATGGCGGCAGGGGGGTGGAGGATATGGCTACACCTTC.

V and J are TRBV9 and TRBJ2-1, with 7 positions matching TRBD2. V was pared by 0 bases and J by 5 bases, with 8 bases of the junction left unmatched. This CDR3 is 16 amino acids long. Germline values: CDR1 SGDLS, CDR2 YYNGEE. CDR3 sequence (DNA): TGTGCCAGCAGCGTAGAGTGGTTCGGGGGGAACAATGAGCAGTTCTTC. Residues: CASSVEWFGGNNEQFF.

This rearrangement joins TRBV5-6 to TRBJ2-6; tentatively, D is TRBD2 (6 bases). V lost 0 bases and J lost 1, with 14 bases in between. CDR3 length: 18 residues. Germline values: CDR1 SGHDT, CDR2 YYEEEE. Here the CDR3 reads CASSLVRVAVSGANVLTF. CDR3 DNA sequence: TGTGCCAGCAGCTTGGTTCGGGTAGCGGTGTCTGGGGCCAACGTCCTGACTTTC.

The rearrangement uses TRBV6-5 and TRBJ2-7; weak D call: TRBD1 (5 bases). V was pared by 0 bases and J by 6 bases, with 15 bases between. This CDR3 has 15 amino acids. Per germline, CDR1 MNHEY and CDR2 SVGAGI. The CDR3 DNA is TGTGCCAGCAGTTACTCTTTATTCAGGGTTGCCGAGCAGTACTTC. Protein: CASSYSLFRVAEQYF.

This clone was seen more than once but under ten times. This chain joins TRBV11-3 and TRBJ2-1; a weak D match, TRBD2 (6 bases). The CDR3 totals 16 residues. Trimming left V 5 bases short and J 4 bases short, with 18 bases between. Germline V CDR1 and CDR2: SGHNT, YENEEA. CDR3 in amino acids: CASSTGGVSAYNEQFF. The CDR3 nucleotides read TGTGCCAGCAGCACAGGAGGGGTTAGCGCGTACAATGAGCAGTTCTTC. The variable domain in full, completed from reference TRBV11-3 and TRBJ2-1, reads EAGVVQSPRYKIIEKKQPVAFWCNPISGHNTLYWYLQNLGQGPELLIRYENEEAVDDSQLPKDRFSAERLKGVDSTLKIQPAELGDSAVYLCASSTGGVSAYNEQFFGPGTRLTVL.

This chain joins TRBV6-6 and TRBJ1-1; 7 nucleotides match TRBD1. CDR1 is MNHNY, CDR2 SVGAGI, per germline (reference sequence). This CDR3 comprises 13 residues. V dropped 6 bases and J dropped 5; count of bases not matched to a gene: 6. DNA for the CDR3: TGTGCCAGCAGAACGACAGGGCTGACTGAAGCTTTCTTT. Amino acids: CASRTTGLTEAFF.

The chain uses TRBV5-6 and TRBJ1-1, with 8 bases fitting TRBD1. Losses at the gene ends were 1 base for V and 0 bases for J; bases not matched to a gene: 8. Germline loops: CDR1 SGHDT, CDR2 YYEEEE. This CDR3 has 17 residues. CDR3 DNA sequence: TGTGCCAGCAGCTTGTACGGACAGGGAAGGTTGAACACTGAAGCTTTCTTT. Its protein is CASSLYGQGRLNTEAFF. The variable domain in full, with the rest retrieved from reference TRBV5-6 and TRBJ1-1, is DAGVTQSPTHLIKTRGQQVTLRCSPKSGHDTVSWYQQALGQGPQFIFQYYEEEERQRGNFPDRFSGHQFPNYSSELNVNALLLGDSALYLCASSLYGQGRLNTEAFFGQGTRLTVV.

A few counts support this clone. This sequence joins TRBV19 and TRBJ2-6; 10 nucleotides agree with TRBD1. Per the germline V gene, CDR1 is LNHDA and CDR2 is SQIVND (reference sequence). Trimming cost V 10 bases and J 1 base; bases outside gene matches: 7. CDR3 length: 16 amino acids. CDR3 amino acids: CATAGQGMSGANVLTF. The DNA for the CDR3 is TGTGCCACCGCGGGACAGGGGATGTCTGGGGCCAACGTCCTGACTTTC. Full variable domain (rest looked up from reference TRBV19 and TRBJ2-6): DGGITQSPKYLFRKEGQNVTLSCEQNLNHDAMYWYRQDPGQGLRLIYYSQIVNDFQKGDIAEGYSVSREKKESFPLTVTSAQKNPTAFYLCATAGQGMSGANVLTFGAGSRLTVL.

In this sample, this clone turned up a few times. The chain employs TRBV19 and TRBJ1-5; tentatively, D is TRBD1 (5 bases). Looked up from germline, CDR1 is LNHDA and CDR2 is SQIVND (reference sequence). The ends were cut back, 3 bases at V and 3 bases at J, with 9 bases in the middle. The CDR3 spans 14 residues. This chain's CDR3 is CASSIGRANQPQHF. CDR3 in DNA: TGTGCCAGTAGTATCGGCAGGGCCAATCAGCCCCAGCATTTT.

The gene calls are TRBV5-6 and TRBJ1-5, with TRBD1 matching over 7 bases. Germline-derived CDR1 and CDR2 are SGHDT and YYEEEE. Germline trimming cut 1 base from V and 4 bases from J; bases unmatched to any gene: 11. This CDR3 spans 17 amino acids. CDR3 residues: CASSLLAGGSSNQPQHF. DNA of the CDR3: TGTGCCAGCAGCTTGCTGGCAGGGGGTTCATCTAATCAGCCCCAGCATTTT.

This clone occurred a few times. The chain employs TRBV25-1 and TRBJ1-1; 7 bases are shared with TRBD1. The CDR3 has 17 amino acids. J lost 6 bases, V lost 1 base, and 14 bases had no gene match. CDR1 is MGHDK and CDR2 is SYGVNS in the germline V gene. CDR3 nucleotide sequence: TGTGCCAGCAGTGAATTAGGTGAGGGGGCGTATGAAGCTGAAGCTTTCTTT. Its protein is CASSELGEGAYEAEAFF.

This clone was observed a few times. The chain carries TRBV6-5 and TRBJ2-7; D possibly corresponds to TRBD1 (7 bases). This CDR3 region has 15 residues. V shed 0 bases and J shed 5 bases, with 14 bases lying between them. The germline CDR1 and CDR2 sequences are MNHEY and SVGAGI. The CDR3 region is CASSYSRQGGDEQYV. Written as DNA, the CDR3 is TGTGCCAGCAGTTACTCGAGACAGGGAGGAGACGAGCAGTACGTC.

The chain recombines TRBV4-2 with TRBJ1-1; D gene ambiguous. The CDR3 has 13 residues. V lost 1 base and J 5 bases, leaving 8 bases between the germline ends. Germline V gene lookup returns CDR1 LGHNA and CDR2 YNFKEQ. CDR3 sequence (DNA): TGTGCCAGCAGCCAAGCCACGGGAACTGAAGCTTTCTTT. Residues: CASSQATGTEAFF.

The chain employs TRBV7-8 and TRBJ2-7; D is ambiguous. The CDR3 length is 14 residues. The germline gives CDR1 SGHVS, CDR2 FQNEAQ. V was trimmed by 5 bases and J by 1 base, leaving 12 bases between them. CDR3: CASSQRALSYEQYF. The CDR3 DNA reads TGTGCCAGCAGCCAAAGAGCCCTATCCTACGAGCAGTACTTC.

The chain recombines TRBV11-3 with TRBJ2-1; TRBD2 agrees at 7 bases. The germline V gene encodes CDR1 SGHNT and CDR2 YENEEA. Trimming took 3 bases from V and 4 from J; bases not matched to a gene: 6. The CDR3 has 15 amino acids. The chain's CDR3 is CASSFSLAEYNEQFF. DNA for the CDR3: TGTGCCAGCAGCTTTTCGCTAGCGGAATACAATGAGCAGTTCTTC.

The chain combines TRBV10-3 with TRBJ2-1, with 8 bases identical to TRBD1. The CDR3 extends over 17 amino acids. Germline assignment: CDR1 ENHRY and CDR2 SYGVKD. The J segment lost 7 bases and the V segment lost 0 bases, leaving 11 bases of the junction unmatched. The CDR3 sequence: CAISESRMSQGANEQFF. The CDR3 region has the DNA TGTGCCATCAGTGAGTCGAGAATGAGCCAGGGGGCGAATGAGCAGTTCTTC.

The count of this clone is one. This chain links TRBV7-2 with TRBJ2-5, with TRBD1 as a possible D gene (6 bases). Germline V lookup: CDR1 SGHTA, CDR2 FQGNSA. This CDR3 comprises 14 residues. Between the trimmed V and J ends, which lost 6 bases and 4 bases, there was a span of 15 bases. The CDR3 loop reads CASSRDRNRETQYF. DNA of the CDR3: TGTGCCAGCAGTCGCGACAGGAACCGAGAGACCCAGTACTTC.

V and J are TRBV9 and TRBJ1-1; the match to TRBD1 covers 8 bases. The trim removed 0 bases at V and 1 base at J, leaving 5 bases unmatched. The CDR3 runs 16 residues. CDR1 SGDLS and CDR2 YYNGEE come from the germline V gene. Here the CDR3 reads CASSVDIGTGNTEAFF. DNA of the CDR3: TGTGCCAGCAGCGTAGATATCGGGACAGGGAACACTGAAGCTTTCTTT.

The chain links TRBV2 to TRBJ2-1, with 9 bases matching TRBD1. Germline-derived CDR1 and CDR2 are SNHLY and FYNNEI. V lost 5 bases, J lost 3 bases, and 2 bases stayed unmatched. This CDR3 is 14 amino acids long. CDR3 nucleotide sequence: TGTGCCAGCAGTTGGGGACAGGGCTACAATGAGCAGTTCTTC. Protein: CASSWGQGYNEQFF.

The CDR3 sequence: CASRGWGRRNTEAFF. The CDR3 DNA reads TGTGCCAGTAGGGGTTGGGGGCGCCGGAACACTGAAGCTTTCTTT. The chain links TRBV19 to TRBJ1-1, with a tentative D call TRBD1 (6 bases). Germline CDR1 reads LNHDA; CDR2 reads SQIVND (reference sequence). With 6 bases removed from V and 1 base from J, the gap between germline ends came to 15 bases. The CDR3 has 15 amino acids.

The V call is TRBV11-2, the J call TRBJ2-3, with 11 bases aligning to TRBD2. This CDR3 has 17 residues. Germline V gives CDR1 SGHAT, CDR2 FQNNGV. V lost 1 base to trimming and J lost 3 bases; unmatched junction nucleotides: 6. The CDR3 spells CASSLVLAGGLTDTQYF. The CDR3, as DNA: TGTGCCAGCAGCTTAGTTTTAGCGGGAGGGTTAACAGATACGCAGTATTTT. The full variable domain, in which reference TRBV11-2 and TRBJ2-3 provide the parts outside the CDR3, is EAGVAQSPRYKIIEKRQSVAFWCNPISGHATLYWYQQILGQGPKLLIQFQNNGVVDDSQLPKDRFSAERLKGVDSTLKIQPAKLEDSAVYLCASSLVLAGGLTDTQYFGPGTRLTVL.

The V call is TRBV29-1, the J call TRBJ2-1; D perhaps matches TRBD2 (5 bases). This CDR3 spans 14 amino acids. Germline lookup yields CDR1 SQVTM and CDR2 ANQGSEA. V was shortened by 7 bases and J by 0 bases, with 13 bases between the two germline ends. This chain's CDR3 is CSASGWSSYNEQFF. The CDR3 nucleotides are TGCAGCGCCAGCGGATGGAGCTCCTACAATGAGCAGTTCTTC.

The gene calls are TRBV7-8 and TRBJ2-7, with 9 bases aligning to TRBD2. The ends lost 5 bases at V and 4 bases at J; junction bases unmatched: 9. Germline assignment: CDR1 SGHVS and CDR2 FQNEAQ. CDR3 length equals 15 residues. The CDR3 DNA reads TGTGCCAGCAGCACGAGGACTAGCGAGTTTTACGAGCAGTACTTC. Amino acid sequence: CASSTRTSEFYEQYF. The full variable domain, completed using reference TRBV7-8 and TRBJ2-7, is GAGVSQSPRYKVAKRGQDVALRCDPISGHVSLFWYQQALGQGPEFLTYFQNEAQLDKSGLPSDRFFAERPEGSVSTLKIQRTQQEDSAVYLCASSTRTSEFYEQYFGPGTRLTVT.

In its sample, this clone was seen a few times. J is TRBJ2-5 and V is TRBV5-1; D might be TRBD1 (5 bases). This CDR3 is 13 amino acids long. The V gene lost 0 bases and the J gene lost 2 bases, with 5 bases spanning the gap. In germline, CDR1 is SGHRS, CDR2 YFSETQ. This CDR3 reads CASSLDRQETQYF. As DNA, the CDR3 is TGCGCCAGCAGCTTGGACAGGCAAGAGACCCAGTACTTC.

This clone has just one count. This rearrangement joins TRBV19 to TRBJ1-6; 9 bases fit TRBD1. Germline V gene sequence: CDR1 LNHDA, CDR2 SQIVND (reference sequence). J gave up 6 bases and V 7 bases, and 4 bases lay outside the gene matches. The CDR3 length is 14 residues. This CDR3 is CASTGQGSNSPLHF. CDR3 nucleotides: TGTGCCAGTACCGGACAGGGGAGTAATTCACCCCTCCACTTT.

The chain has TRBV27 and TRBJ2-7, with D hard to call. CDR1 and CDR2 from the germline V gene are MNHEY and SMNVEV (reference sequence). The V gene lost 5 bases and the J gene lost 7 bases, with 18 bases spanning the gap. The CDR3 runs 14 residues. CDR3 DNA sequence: TGTGCCAGCAGTCCGCTTATAGCTCTGGAGGAGCAGTACGTC. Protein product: CASSPLIALEEQYV.

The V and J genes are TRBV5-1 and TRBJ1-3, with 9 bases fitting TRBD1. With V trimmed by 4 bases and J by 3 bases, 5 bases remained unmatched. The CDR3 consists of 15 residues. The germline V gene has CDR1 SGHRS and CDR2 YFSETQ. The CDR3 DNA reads TGCGCCAGCAGCCAAGACAGGGGGTATGGAAACACCATATATTTT. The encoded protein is CASSQDRGYGNTIYF.

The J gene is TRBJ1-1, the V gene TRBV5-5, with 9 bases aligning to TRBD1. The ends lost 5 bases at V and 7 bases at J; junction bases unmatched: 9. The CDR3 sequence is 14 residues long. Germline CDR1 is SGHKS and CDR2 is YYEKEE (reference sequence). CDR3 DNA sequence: TGTGCCAGCAGGCTGGACAGGGGTTCTATTGAAGCTTTCTTT. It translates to CASRLDRGSIEAFF.

The CDR3 coding sequence is TGTGCCAGCTATACAATTGGGGGCCTCACTGAAGCTTTCTTT. It encodes CASYTIGGLTEAFF. V is TRBV18 and J is TRBJ1-1; TRBD1 might be the D (6 bases). Germline V gives CDR1 KGHSH, CDR2 LQKENI. The CDR3 extends over 14 amino acids. V was trimmed by 7 bases and J by 4 bases, leaving 16 bases between them.

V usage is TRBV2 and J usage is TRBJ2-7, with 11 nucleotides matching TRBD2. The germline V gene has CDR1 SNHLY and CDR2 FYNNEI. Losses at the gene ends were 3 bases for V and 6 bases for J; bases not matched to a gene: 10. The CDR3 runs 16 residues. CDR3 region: CASSDRLAGITGEQYV. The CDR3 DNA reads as TGTGCCAGCAGTGATCGACTAGCGGGGATTACGGGCGAGCAGTACGTC.

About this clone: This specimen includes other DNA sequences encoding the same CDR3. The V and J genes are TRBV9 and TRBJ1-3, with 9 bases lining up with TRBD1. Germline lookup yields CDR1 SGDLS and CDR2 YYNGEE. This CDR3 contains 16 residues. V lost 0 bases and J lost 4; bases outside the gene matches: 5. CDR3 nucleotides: TGTGCCAGCAGCGTAGGGGGGACAGGGACCGGAAACACCATATATTTT. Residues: CASSVGGTGTGNTIYF.